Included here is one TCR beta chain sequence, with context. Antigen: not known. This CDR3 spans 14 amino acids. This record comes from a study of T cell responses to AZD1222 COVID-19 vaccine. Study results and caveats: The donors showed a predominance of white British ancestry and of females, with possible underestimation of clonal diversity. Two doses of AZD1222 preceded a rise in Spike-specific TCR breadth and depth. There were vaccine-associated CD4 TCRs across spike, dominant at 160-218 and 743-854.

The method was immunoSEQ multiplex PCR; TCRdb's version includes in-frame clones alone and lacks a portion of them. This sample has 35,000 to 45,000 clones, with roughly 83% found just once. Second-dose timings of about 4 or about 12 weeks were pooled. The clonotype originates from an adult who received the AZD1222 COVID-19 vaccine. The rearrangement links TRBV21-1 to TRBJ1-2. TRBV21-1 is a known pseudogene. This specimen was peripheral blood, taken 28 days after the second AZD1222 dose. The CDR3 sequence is CASTPVGEANGYTF. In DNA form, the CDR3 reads TGTGCCAGCACACCGGTGGGGGAGGCCAATGGCTACACCTTC.